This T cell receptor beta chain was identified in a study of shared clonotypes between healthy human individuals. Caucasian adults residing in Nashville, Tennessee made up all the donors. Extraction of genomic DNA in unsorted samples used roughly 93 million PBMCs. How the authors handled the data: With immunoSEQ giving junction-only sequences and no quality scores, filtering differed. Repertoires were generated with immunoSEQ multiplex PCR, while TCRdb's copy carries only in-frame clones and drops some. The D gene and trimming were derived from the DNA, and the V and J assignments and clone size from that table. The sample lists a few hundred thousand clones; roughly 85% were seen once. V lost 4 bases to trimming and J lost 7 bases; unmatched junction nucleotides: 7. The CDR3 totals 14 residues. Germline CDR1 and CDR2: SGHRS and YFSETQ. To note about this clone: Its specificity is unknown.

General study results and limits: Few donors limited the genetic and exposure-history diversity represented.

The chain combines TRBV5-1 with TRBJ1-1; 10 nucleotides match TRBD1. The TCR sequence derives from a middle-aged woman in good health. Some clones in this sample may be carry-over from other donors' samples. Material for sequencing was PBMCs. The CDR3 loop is CASSLQTGGNEAFF. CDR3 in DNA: TGCGCCAGCAGCCTACAGACAGGGGGCAATGAAGCTTTCTTT.